This is a list of T cell receptor beta chains from one sample in a study of shared T cell receptors in the human thymus. The repertoire was sequenced with immunoSEQ multiplex PCR; TCRdb's copy has only in-frame clones and lacks some. The sample lists approximately 730,000 clones, approximately 85% occurring once. The sample also formed part of further work on human thymus T cells.

The sample consisted of thymocytes. The receptor set was obtained from a girl younger than two with a congenital heart defect. CDR3s include the opening cysteine and the closing phenylalanine or tryptophan. Fields, in order: J gene, V gene, clone size, D gene, CDR3 length, CDR3 protein, CDR3 DNA. The D gene is left open where the match is weak. Part of the rows lack a size; the others show once, few, many or a class for expanded clones.

TRBJ2-7,TRBV15,once,TRBD2,18,CATSRLGLAGGDDYEQYF,TGTGCCACCAGCAGGCTGGGGCTAGCGGGGGGGGACGACTACGAGCAGTACTTC
TRBJ1-2,TRBV5-8,once,TRBD1,16,CASSLVRTGGPYGYTF,TGTGCCAGCAGCTTGGTCCGGACAGGGGGACCTTATGGCTACACCTTC
TRBJ2-3,TRBV2,NA,NA,16,CASSEPRRSCTDTQYF,TGTGCCAGCAGTGAACCGAGGCGGTCCTGCACAGATACGCAGTATTTT
TRBJ2-5,TRBV4-3,NA,TRBD2,19,CASSQTGLASTSGRETQYF,TGCGCCAGCAGCCAAACGGGACTAGCATCGACCAGCGGCAGAGAGACCCAGTACTTC
TRBJ2-2,TRBV4-2,NA,NA,16,CASSPGGGEGTGELFF,TGTGCCAGCAGCCCGGGCGGCGGGGAAGGTACCGGGGAGCTGTTTTTT
TRBJ2-3,TRBV5-6,few,TRBD2,17,CASSFNDSGGATDTQYF,TGTGCCAGCAGCTTTAATGATAGCGGGGGGGCCACAGATACGCAGTATTTT
TRBJ2-7,TRBV11-2,NA,NA,14,CASSLMQGPFEQYF,TGTGCCAGCAGCTTAATGCAGGGGCCGTTCGAGCAGTACTTC
TRBJ1-2,TRBV14,NA,TRBD1,15,CASSPNRGGIYGYTF,TGTGCCAGCAGCCCAAACAGGGGTGGTATCTATGGCTACACCTTC
TRBJ2-5,TRBV7-2,NA,NA,15,CASSSQTRSRETQYF,TGTGCCAGCAGCTCCCAGACTAGGTCTCGGGAGACCCAGTACTTC
TRBJ1-2,TRBV6-5,NA,NA,14,CASTPSGTLYGYTF,TGTGCCAGCACACCCTCGGGGACATTATATGGCTACACCTTC
TRBJ2-5,TRBV5-1,NA,TRBD2,16,CASSPGLAGGQETQYF,TGCGCCAGCAGCCCCGGACTAGCGGGGGGGCAAGAGACCCAGTACTTC
TRBJ1-2,TRBV6-5,few,TRBD1,16,CASSLSQGILDYGYTF,TGTGCCAGCAGTTTATCACAGGGGATATTGGACTATGGCTACACCTTC
TRBJ2-7,TRBV6-5,NA,TRBD2,13,CASGRGTVQEQYF,TGTGCCAGCGGGCGGGGGACTGTTCAAGAGCAGTACTTC
TRBJ1-5,TRBV7-2,NA,NA,17,CASSLAEDDYSNQPQHF,TGTGCCAGCAGCTTAGCGGAGGACGATTATAGCAATCAGCCCCAGCATTTT
TRBJ1-6,TRBV2,NA,NA,15,CASSEPHNQGSPLHF,TGTGCCAGCAGCGAACCCCACAATCAGGGTTCACCCCTCCACTTT
TRBJ2-7,TRBV18,few,TRBD1,16,CASSYRTGTGGYEQYF,TGTGCCAGCTCTTACCGAACCGGGACAGGCGGTTACGAGCAGTACTTC
TRBJ1-3,TRBV4-3,NA,TRBD1,21,CASSHYTFRDSPTSPGNTIYF,TGCGCCAGCAGCCATTACACCTTTCGGGACAGCCCTACTAGTCCTGGAAACACCATATATTTT
TRBJ1-2,TRBV5-1,NA,NA,13,CASSLFQGGGYTF,TGCGCCAGCAGCTTGTTCCAGGGCGGTGGCTACACCTTC
TRBJ2-1,TRBV18,NA,TRBD1,15,CASSPGQGGYNEQFF,TGTGCCAGCTCACCAGGACAGGGGGGCTACAATGAGCAGTTCTTC
TRBJ1-2,TRBV29-1,NA,NA,14,CSAPGGVGDYGYTF,TGCAGCGCCCCTGGGGGGGTAGGAGACTATGGCTACACCTTC
TRBJ2-1,TRBV7-8,NA,TRBD2,19,CASSLDRGLAGETDNEQFF,TGTGCCAGCAGCTTAGATCGGGGACTAGCGGGGGAAACCGACAATGAGCAGTTCTTC
TRBJ2-5,TRBV28,NA,NA,19,CASSLSLLARVMRKETQYF,TGTGCCAGCAGTTTAAGTTTGTTAGCGCGGGTTATGAGAAAAGAGACCCAGTACTTC
TRBJ1-3,TRBV25-1,NA,NA,15,CATKREDSIGNTIYF,TGTGCCACCAAACGGGAGGATTCGATTGGAAACACCATATATTTT
TRBJ2-1,TRBV2,NA,TRBD2,16,CASRLGTSPSNNEQFF,TGTGCCAGCAGACTAGGGACTAGTCCCTCCAACAATGAGCAGTTCTTC
TRBJ1-1,TRBV6-4,NA,NA,14,CASSDSIFSGEAFF,TGTGCCAGCAGTGACTCGATTTTTTCCGGGGAGGCTTTCTTT
TRBJ2-1,TRBV12-5,NA,NA,16,CASGLGQDRKDNEQFF,TGTGCTAGTGGTTTGGGACAAGACAGGAAGGACAATGAGCAGTTCTTC
TRBJ1-2,TRBV21-1,NA,NA,15,CASSRDRGWGYGYTF,TGTGCCAGCAGTCGGGACAGGGGATGGGGGTATGGCTACACCTTC
TRBJ1-1,TRBV15,NA,TRBD1,17,CATSSCPKGQGHTEAFF,TGTGCCACCAGCAGTTGCCCGAAGGGACAGGGCCACACTGAAGCTTTCTTT
TRBJ1-4,TRBV4-3,NA,NA,19,CASSQNRVSLPRANEKLFF,TGCGCCAGCAGCCAAAACAGGGTATCCCTCCCTCGCGCTAATGAAAAACTGTTTTTT
TRBJ2-5,TRBV7-8,NA,NA,14,CASSLNLYPETQYF,TGTGCCAGCAGCTTAAATCTCTACCCCGAGACCCAGTACTTC
TRBJ2-2,TRBV14,NA,NA,12,CASSPGWGELFF,TGTGCCAGCAGCCCGGGATGGGGGGAGCTGTTTTTT
TRBJ1-4,TRBV29-1,once,NA,13,CSGWTATNEKLFF,TGCAGCGGGTGGACAGCAACTAATGAAAAACTGTTTTTT
TRBJ2-5,TRBV30,NA,TRBD2,15,CAWSVLGGGKETQYF,TGTGCCTGGAGTGTACTCGGCGGGGGAAAAGAGACCCAGTACTTC
TRBJ2-2,TRBV7-3,NA,TRBD1,19,CASSLMGPDRGGDTGELFF,TGTGCCAGCAGCTTAATGGGCCCGGACAGGGGAGGCGACACCGGGGAGCTGTTTTTT
TRBJ2-5,TRBV19,NA,NA,13,CASRGRGQETQYF,TGTGCCAGTAGGGGCAGGGGTCAAGAGACCCAGTACTTC
TRBJ1-6,TRBV25-1,NA,NA,16,CASGSRGRRLNSPLHF,TGTGCCAGCGGATCCAGAGGCCGACGCCTTAATTCACCCCTCCACTTT
TRBJ1-6,TRBV7-2,NA,TRBD1,14,CASSLGQGGPPLHF,TGTGCCAGCAGCCTGGGACAGGGAGGTCCACCCCTCCACTTT
TRBJ2-7,TRBV19,NA,NA,15,CASSPQGTSCYEQYF,TGTGCCAGTAGTCCCCAGGGAACTTCATGCTACGAGCAGTACTTC
TRBJ1-6,TRBV11-2,NA,NA,12,CASSNSTGPLHF,TGTGCCAGCAGTAATAGTACCGGTCCCCTCCACTTT
TRBJ2-1,TRBV5-1,NA,TRBD1,20,CASSRDTSHRGRGYYNEQFF,TGCGCCAGCAGCCGGGATACTTCACATCGCGGCAGGGGGTACTACAATGAGCAGTTCTTC
TRBJ1-2,TRBV7-4,NA,TRBD1,15,CASSSDRGRVYGYTF,TGTGCCAGCAGCTCGGACAGGGGGCGGGTCTATGGCTACACCTTC
TRBJ2-7,TRBV6-5,NA,TRBD1,16,CASSYTFGTGDYEQYF,TGTGCCAGCAGTTACACGTTTGGGACAGGGGACTACGAGCAGTACTTC
TRBJ2-7,TRBV30,NA,NA,15,CAWRDQGYSSYEQYF,TGTGCCTGGAGGGATCAGGGATATAGCTCCTACGAGCAGTACTTC
TRBJ2-5,TRBV7-6,NA,NA,16,CASSPFIPRHQETQYF,TGTGCCAGCAGCCCTTTTATCCCAAGACATCAAGAGACCCAGTACTTC
TRBJ1-6,TRBV7-2,NA,TRBD1,14,CASSFTGEHSPLHF,TGTGCCAGCAGCTTCACAGGGGAACATTCACCCCTCCACTTT
TRBJ1-2,TRBV10-2,NA,NA,19,CASSEFLGFLAGSNYGYTF,TGCGCCAGCAGTGAATTCCTTGGATTCTTGGCAGGCTCTAACTATGGCTACACCTTC
TRBJ1-3,TRBV4-1,NA,TRBD1,18,CASSSSLDRGFSGNTIYF,TGCGCCAGCAGCTCATCCCTGGACAGGGGCTTCTCTGGAAACACCATATATTTT
TRBJ2-1,TRBV12-5,NA,NA,13,CASGSPFGEEQFF,TGTGCTAGTGGTTCTCCGTTCGGGGAAGAGCAGTTCTTC
TRBJ1-2,TRBV5-1,NA,NA,15,CASSWEGRSNYGYTF,TGCGCCAGCAGCTGGGAGGGCAGATCTAACTATGGCTACACCTTC
TRBJ1-1,TRBV5-1,few,TRBD1,15,CASRRPDRKNTEAFF,TGCGCCAGCAGAAGACCGGACAGGAAGAACACTGAAGCTTTCTTT
TRBJ1-4,TRBV30,once,NA,13,CAWSLRGGEKLFF,TGTGCCTGGAGTTTACGCGGGGGTGAAAAACTGTTTTTT
TRBJ2-7,TRBV9,NA,TRBD1,14,CASSEGTVPYEQYF,TGTGCCAGCAGCGAGGGGACAGTACCCTACGAGCAGTACTTC
TRBJ1-2,TRBV6-1,NA,NA,13,CASSEGGTDGYTF,TGTGCCAGCAGTGAAGGCGGGACGGATGGCTACACCTTC
TRBJ1-5,TRBV6-6,NA,NA,15,CASKQQGPANQPQHF,TGTGCCAGCAAACAACAGGGACCAGCCAATCAGCCCCAGCATTTT
TRBJ1-6,TRBV6-4,NA,TRBD1,17,CASSDSRQGGRNSPLHF,TGTGCCAGCAGTGACTCACGACAGGGCGGGCGGAATTCACCCCTCCACTTT
TRBJ2-7,TRBV4-1,NA,NA,15,CASSLNRDTPYEQYF,TGCGCCAGCAGCCTCAACCGGGACACCCCCTACGAGCAGTACTTC